A single sample gave rise to the 23 T cell receptor beta chains below, sequenced in a study of Ad26.COV2.S vaccination and SARS-CoV-2 variants. TCRdb's copy holds only in-frame clones and misses some; the assay was immunoSEQ multiplex PCR. The data hold about 320,000 clones, with about 82% observed a single time. Treatment reported: roughly 19 received Ad26.COV2.S at low or high dose, single or two shots; about five received placebo; per-sample allocation not given. Specimen acquisition occurred on day 63 following the initial vaccine or placebo injection. Sequenced here: peripheral blood, sampled in a trial of Ad26.COV2.S vaccine versus placebo. These receptors were taken from a person aged 18 to 65 who received the Ad26.COV2.S COVID-19 vaccine or a placebo.

The J gene is TRBJ2-1, the V gene TRBV5-1, with 8 bases identical to TRBD1. Germline-derived CDR1 and CDR2 are SGHRS and YFSETQ. Trimming took 2 bases from V and 6 from J; bases not matched to a gene: 10. The CDR3 spans 16 residues. CDR3 amino acids: CASSLPSGGTVNEQFF. CDR3 coding DNA: TGCGCCAGCAGCTTACCCTCAGGGGGCACGGTCAATGAGCAGTTCTTC.

A few counts support this clone. The chain carries TRBV7-9 and TRBJ1-4; 10 nucleotides line up with TRBD1. The ends lost 5 bases at V and 8 bases at J; junction bases unmatched: 8. The CDR3 totals 15 residues. The germline V gene encodes CDR1 SEHNR and CDR2 FQNEAQ (reference sequence). As DNA, the CDR3 is TGTGCCAGCAGCCGGTTCGGGACAGGGGACGAAAAACTGTTTTTT. Protein sequence: CASSRFGTGDEKLFF. Using reference TRBV7-9 and TRBJ1-4 for the parts outside the CDR3, the full variable domain is DTGVSQNPRHKITKRGQNVTFRCDPISEHNRLYWYRQTLGQGPEFLTYFQNEAQLEKSRLLSDRFSAERPKGSFSTLEIQRTEQGDSAMYLCASSRFGTGDEKLFFGSGTQLSVL.

V and J are TRBV7-9 and TRBJ2-2, with D perhaps TRBD1 (6 bases). Germline V CDR1 and CDR2: SEHNR, FQNEAQ (reference sequence). This CDR3 is built from 14 residues. V was cut by 1 base and J by 6 bases, with 9 bases left in between. This CDR3 is CASSLDHRAGELFF. DNA for the CDR3: TGTGCCAGCAGCTTAGATCACAGGGCCGGGGAGCTGTTTTTT.

This clone has only one observation. The chain employs TRBV19 and TRBJ2-1, with D maybe TRBD1 (6 bases). Trimming removed 3 bases from V and 10 bases from J, with 19 bases in between. Germline CDR1 is LNHDA and CDR2 is SQIVND (reference sequence). This CDR3 contains 15 residues. The CDR3 region is CASSIWTAPREEQFF. DNA for the CDR3: TGTGCCAGTAGTATCTGGACAGCCCCTAGGGAGGAGCAGTTCTTC.

The chain uses TRBV6-6 and TRBJ2-1, with D maybe TRBD1 (6 bases). Germline V gene sequence: CDR1 MNHNY, CDR2 SVGAGI (reference sequence). Deletions cut 7 bases from V and 4 bases from J, with 14 bases between. The CDR3 is 14 amino acids. DNA of the CDR3: TGTGCCAGCACCCATCAGGGGAATTACAATGAGCAGTTCTTC. It encodes CASTHQGNYNEQFF.

J is TRBJ1-4 and V is TRBV27; 9 nucleotides line up with TRBD1. This CDR3 is 16 amino acids long. Germline-derived CDR1 and CDR2 are MNHEY and SMNVEV (reference sequence). Trimming took 5 bases from V and 2 from J; bases not matched to a gene: 6. The CDR3 sequence is CASSLDRGGTNEKLFF. CDR3 bases: TGTGCCAGCAGTCTTGACAGGGGGGGGACTAATGAAAAACTGTTTTTT.

This rearrangement joins TRBV10-3 to TRBJ1-6; D is possibly TRBD1 (6 bases). V lost 4 bases and J lost 0, with 13 bases in between. The CDR3 consists of 17 residues. CDR1 ENHRY and CDR2 SYGVKD come from the germline V gene. This chain's CDR3 is CAISAGEMSSYNSPLHF. As DNA, the CDR3 is TGTGCCATCAGTGCAGGGGAAATGAGCTCCTATAATTCACCCCTCCACTTT.

This chain connects TRBV5-4 to TRBJ1-1; D unresolved. Trimming removed 2 bases from V and 5 bases from J, with 10 bases in between. Germline V gives CDR1 SGHNT, CDR2 YYREEE (reference sequence). The CDR3 contains 13 residues. CDR3 coding DNA: TGTGCCAGCAGCTTCTCAGGTACTACTGAAGCTTTCTTT. Protein product: CASSFSGTTEAFF.

This chain connects TRBV6-6 to TRBJ2-7; unclear D gene. Germline loops: CDR1 MNHNY, CDR2 SVGAGI (reference sequence). The CDR3 contains 12 residues. V lost 9 bases and J 2 bases, leaving 11 bases between the germline ends. Here the CDR3 DNA reads TGTGCCAGTGGTGGGGTGGCCTACGAGCAGTACTTC. It codes for CASGGVAYEQYF.

This clone was seen only once. J is TRBJ1-3 and V is TRBV10-3, with TRBD1 identical over 9 bases. The CDR3 covers 15 residues. Germline-derived CDR1 and CDR2 are ENHRY and SYGVKD. V was pared by 6 bases and J by 2 bases, with 5 bases of the junction left unmatched. The CDR3 DNA reads as TGTGCCATCAGAAAAACAGGGGGCACTGGAAACACCATATATTTT. The encoded protein is CAIRKTGGTGNTIYF.

This chain uses TRBV6-1 with TRBJ2-2; 12 positions match TRBD2. Germline CDR1 is MNHNS and CDR2 is SASEGT. With V trimmed by 4 bases and J by 1 base, 10 bases remained unmatched. The length of the CDR3 is 19 residues. The CDR3 spells CASSARRRLAGENTGELFF. CDR3 bases: TGTGCCAGCAGTGCCCGCCGGCGACTAGCGGGGGAGAACACCGGGGAGCTGTTTTTT.

The chain carries TRBV5-6 and TRBJ2-5; 9 positions match TRBD2. This CDR3 contains 14 residues. Unmatched junction bases numbered 5, after V lost 4 bases and J lost 4 bases. Germline V lookup: CDR1 SGHDT, CDR2 YYEEEE. The CDR3 DNA reads as TGTGCCAGCAGCGCGGGACTAGCAACAGAGACCCAGTACTTC. Protein sequence: CASSAGLATETQYF.

V usage is TRBV19 and J usage is TRBJ1-2, with unresolved D. CDR3 size: 15 residues. Trimming cost V 4 bases and J 1 base, with 13 bases left between them. The germline gives CDR1 LNHDA, CDR2 SQIVND (reference sequence). The CDR3 sequence is CASSTPGMDNYGYTF. DNA of the CDR3: TGTGCCAGTAGTACCCCCGGGATGGATAACTATGGCTACACCTTC.

This clone was seen a few times. The V call is TRBV18, the J call TRBJ2-3; weak D call: TRBD2 (6 bases). CDR1 KGHSH and CDR2 LQKENI come from the germline V gene. V was shortened by 3 bases and J by 5 bases, with 18 bases between the two germline ends. The CDR3 spans 16 residues. The CDR3 coding sequence is TGTGCCAGCTCACCCGACGTGAGCGGGCGTAAAGATACGCAGTATTTT. Translation: CASSPDVSGRKDTQYF.

The rearrangement links TRBV3-1 (or the pseudogene TRBV3-2) to TRBJ2-7; D might be TRBD1 (5 bases). V was shortened by 1 base and J by 5 bases, with 18 bases between the two germline ends. CDR1 LGHDT and CDR2 YNNKEL come from the germline V gene (reference sequence). This CDR3 region has 16 residues. The CDR3 sequence: CASSQGIRVVSDEQYF. CDR3 coding DNA: TGTGCCAGCAGCCAAGGGATCAGGGTGGTTTCGGACGAGCAGTACTTC.

This rearrangement joins TRBV18 to TRBJ2-3, with D perhaps matching TRBD2 (5 bases). Trimming left V 2 bases short and J 6 bases short, with 18 bases between. Germline loops: CDR1 KGHSH, CDR2 LQKENI. The CDR3 has 16 amino acids. DNA for the CDR3: TGTGCCAGCTCACCAGGGCTAGCCGATTTGGGCGATACGCAGTATTTT. Protein sequence: CASSPGLADLGDTQYF.

This clone has only a few counts. The chain uses TRBV28 and TRBJ1-2, with D maybe TRBD1 (5 bases). The V end lost 3 bases, the J end lost 10 bases, and 12 bases lay between the germline ends. This CDR3 region has 12 residues. Germline V lookup: CDR1 MDHEN, CDR2 SYDVKM. DNA of the CDR3: TGTGCCAGCAGTTTCGGCAGGGTGCCCTACACCTTC. It translates to CASSFGRVPYTF.

The chain has TRBV5-1 and TRBJ1-5; D is perhaps TRBD1 (5 bases). Germline V lookup: CDR1 SGHRS, CDR2 YFSETQ. The CDR3 totals 14 residues. Trimming removed 5 bases from V and 6 bases from J, with 15 bases in between. The CDR3, as DNA: TGCGCCAGCAGGCCAAATTCCGACAGTCAGCCCCAGCATTTT. Translated, it gives CASRPNSDSQPQHF.

The rearrangement links TRBV27 to TRBJ2-2, with TRBD1 matching over 9 bases. The trim removed 0 bases at V and 4 bases at J, leaving 3 bases unmatched. Germline CDR1 and CDR2: MNHEY and SMNVEV (reference sequence). This CDR3 spans 16 amino acids. The CDR3 here is CASSLSGTGTTGELFF. CDR3 in DNA: TGTGCCAGCAGTTTATCCGGGACAGGGACCACCGGGGAGCTGTTTTTT.

The chain uses TRBV7-5 and TRBJ1-1; the table names TRBD1, a call not compared with the DNA. TRBV7-5 is listed as a pseudogene. This CDR3 has 17 amino acids. The CDR3 region has the DNA TGTGTCAGAAGCTCCGGGGACAGGGGGCGCGAAGGCCCTGAAGCTTTCTTT. This codes for CVRSSGDRGREGPEAFF.

This rearrangement joins TRBV18 to TRBJ2-3; TRBD2 matches 9 bases. There are 15 residues in the CDR3. V shed 1 base and J 1 base; nucleotides not matched to a gene: 0. Germline CDR1 and CDR2: KGHSH and LQKENI. As DNA, the CDR3 is TGTGCCAGCTCACCACAGCGGGGGGGCACAGATACGCAGTATTTT. Translated: CASSPQRGGTDTQYF. Combining the CDR3 with reference TRBV18 and TRBJ2-3 gives the whole variable domain NAGVMQNPRHLVRRRGQEARLRCSPMKGHSHVYWYRQLPEEGLKFMVYLQKENIIDESGMPKERFSAEFPKEGPSILRIQQVVRGDSAAYFCASSPQRGGTDTQYFGPGTRLTVL.

The J gene is TRBJ1-2, the V gene TRBV7-9; 8 bases fit TRBD1. CDR1 and CDR2 from the germline V gene are SEHNR and FQNEAQ (reference sequence). The J segment lost 8 bases and the V segment lost 5 bases, leaving 13 bases of the junction unmatched. The CDR3 is 15 residues long. The chain's CDR3 is CASSTSRQGHAGYTF. CDR3 nucleotide sequence: TGTGCCAGCAGCACATCGCGACAGGGGCACGCGGGCTACACCTTC.

This clone was observed a handful of times. Other DNA sequences of this sample code for an identical CDR3. The rearrangement uses TRBV9 and TRBJ1-2, with D maybe TRBD1 (5 bases). The CDR3 is 14 amino acids. Trimming shortened V by 1 base and J by 0 bases, and 7 bases separated the two germline ends. In germline, CDR1 is SGDLS, CDR2 YYNGEE. Here the CDR3 reads CASSVQGPNYGYTF. The CDR3 nucleotides read TGTGCCAGCAGCGTACAGGGACCTAACTATGGCTACACCTTC.